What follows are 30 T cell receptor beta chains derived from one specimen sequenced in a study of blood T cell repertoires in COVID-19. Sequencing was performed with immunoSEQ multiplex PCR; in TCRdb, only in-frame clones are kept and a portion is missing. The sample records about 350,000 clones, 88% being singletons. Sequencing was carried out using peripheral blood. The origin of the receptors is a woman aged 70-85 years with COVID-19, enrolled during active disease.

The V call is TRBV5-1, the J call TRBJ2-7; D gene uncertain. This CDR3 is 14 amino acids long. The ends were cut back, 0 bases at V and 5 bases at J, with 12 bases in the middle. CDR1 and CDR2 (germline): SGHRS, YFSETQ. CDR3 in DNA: TGCGCCAGCAGCTTGGCCGGTGGTCGGGACGAGCAGTACTTC. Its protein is CASSLAGGRDEQYF.

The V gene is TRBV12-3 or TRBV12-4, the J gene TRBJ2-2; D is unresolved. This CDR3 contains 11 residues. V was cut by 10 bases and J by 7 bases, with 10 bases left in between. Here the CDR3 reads CATTKSGELFF. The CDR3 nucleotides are TGTGCCACTACCAAGAGCGGGGAGCTGTTTTTT.

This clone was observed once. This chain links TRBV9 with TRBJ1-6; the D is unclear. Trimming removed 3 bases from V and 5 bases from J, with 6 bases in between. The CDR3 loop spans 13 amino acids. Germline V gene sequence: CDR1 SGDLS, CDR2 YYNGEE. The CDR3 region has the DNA TGTGCCAGCAGCGACAGAAATAATTCACCCCTCCACTTT. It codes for CASSDRNNSPLHF.

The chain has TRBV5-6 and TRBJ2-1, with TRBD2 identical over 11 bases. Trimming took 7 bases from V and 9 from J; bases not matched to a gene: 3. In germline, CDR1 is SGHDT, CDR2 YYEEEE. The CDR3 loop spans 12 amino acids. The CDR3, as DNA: TGTGCCAGCCTACTAGCGGGGGCTGAGCAGTTCTTC. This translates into CASLLAGAEQFF.

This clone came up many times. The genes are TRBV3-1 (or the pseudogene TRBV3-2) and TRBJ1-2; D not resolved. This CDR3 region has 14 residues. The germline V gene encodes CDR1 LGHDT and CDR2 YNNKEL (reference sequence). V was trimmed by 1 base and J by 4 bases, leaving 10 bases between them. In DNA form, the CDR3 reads TGTGCCAGCAGCCAAGCGACCGCTAGCTATGGCTACACCTTC. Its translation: CASSQATASYGYTF.

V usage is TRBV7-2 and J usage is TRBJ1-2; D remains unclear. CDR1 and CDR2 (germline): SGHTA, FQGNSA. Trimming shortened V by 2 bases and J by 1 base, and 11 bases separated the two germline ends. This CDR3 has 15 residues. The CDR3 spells CASSLNEGFNYGYTF. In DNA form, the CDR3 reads TGTGCCAGCAGCTTAAATGAGGGATTTAACTATGGCTACACCTTC.

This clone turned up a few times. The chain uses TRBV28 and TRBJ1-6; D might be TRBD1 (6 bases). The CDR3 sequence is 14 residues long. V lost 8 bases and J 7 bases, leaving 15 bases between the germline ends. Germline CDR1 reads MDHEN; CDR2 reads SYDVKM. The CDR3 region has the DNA TGTGCCAGCGGACGACAGGTAGCAAATTCACCCCTCCACTTT. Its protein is CASGRQVANSPLHF. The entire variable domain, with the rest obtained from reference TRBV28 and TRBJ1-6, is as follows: DVKVTQSSRYLVKRTGEKVFLECVQDMDHENMFWYRQDPGLGLRLIYFSYDVKMKEKGDIPEGYSVSREKKERFSLILESASTNQTSMYLCASGRQVANSPLHFGNGTRLTVT.

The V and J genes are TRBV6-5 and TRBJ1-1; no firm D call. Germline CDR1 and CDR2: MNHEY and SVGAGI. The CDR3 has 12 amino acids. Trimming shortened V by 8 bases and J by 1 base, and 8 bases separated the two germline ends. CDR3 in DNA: TGTGCCAGCGCGCGGGAGAACACTGAAGCTTTCTTT. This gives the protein CASARENTEAFF.

The CDR3 spells CASSQEVPGGPESLSYEQYF. The DNA for the CDR3 is TGCGCCAGCAGCCAAGAGGTACCAGGGGGACCAGAAAGTCTCTCCTACGAGCAGTACTTC. The rearrangement joins TRBV4-3 to TRBJ2-7; TRBD1 matches at 7 bases. V was pared by 0 bases and J by 0 bases, with 17 bases of the junction left unmatched. Germline CDR1 and CDR2: LGHNA and YSLEER. The length of the CDR3 is 20 residues.

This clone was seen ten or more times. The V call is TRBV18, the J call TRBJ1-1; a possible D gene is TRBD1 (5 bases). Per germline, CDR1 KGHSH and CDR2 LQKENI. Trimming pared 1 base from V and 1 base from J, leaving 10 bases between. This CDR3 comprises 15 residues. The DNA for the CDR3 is TGTGCCAGCTCACCACGACAGTTTTCGAACACTGAAGCTTTCTTT. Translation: CASSPRQFSNTEAFF.

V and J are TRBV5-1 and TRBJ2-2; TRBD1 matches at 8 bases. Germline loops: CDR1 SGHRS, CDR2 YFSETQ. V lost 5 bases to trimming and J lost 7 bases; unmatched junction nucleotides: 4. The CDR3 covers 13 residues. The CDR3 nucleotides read TGCGCCAGCAGGGACAGGGTAATCGGGGAGCTGTTTTTT. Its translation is CASRDRVIGELFF.

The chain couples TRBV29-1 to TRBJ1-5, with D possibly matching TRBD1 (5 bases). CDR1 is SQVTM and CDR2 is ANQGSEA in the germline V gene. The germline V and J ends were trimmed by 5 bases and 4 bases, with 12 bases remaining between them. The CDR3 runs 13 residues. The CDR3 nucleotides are TGCAGCGTTAAGGACGGACAAAATCAGCCCCAGCATTTT. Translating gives CSVKDGQNQPQHF.

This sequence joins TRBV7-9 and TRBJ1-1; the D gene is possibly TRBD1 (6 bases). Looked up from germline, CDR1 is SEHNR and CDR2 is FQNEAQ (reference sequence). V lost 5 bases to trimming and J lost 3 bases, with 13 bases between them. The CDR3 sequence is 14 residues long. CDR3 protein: CASSLGTFDTEAFF. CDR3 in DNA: TGTGCCAGCAGCCTCGGGACATTTGACACTGAAGCTTTCTTT.

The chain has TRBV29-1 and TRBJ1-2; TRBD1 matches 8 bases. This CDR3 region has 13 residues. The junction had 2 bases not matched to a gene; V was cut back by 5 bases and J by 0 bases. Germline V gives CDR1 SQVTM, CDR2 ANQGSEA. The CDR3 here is CSVQTGANYGYTF. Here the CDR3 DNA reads TGCAGCGTTCAGACAGGGGCTAACTATGGCTACACCTTC.

CDR3 sequence: CAATGAAGTQYF. CDR3 in DNA: TGTGCCGCGACTGGAGCCGCGGGGACCCAGTACTTC. The rearrangement joins TRBV15 to TRBJ2-5, with D perhaps TRBD2 (5 bases). The CDR3 is 12 residues long. V lost 11 bases, J lost 7 bases, and 17 bases lay in between. Germline V CDR1 and CDR2: LNHNV, YYDKDF (reference sequence).

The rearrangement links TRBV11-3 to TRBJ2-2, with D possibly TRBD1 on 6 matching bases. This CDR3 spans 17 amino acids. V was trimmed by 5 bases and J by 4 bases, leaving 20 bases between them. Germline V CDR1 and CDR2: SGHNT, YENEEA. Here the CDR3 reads CASSQRGWGQGTGELFF. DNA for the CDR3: TGTGCCAGCAGCCAGCGCGGCTGGGGGCAGGGCACCGGGGAGCTGTTTTTT. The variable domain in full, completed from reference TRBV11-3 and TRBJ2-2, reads EAGVVQSPRYKIIEKKQPVAFWCNPISGHNTLYWYLQNLGQGPELLIRYENEEAVDDSQLPKDRFSAERLKGVDSTLKIQPAELGDSAVYLCASSQRGWGQGTGELFFGEGSRLTVL.

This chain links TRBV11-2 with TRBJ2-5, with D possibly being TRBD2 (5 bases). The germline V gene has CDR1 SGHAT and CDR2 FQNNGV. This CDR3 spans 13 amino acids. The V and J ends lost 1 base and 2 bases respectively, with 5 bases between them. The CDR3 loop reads CASSLGGQETQYF. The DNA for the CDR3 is TGTGCCAGCAGCTTAGGCGGGCAAGAGACCCAGTACTTC.

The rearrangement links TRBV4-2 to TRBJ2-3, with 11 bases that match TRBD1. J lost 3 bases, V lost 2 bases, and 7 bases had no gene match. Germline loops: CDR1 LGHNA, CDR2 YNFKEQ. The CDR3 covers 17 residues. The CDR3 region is CASSQTTGTGGTDTQYF. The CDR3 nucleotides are TGTGCCAGCAGCCAAACTACCGGGACAGGGGGGACAGATACGCAGTATTTT.

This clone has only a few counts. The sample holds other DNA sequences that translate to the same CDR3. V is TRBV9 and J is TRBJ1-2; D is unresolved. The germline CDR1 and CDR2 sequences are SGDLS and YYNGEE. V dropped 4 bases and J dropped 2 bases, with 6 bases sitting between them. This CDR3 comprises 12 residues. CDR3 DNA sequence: TGTGCCAGCAGCCCATCCAACTATGGCTACACCTTC. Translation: CASSPSNYGYTF.

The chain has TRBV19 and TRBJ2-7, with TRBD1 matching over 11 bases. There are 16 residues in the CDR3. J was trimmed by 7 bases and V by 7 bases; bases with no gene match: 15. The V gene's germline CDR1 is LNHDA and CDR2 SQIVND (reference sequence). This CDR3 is CASKRTGGAGTREQYF. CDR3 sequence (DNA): TGTGCCAGTAAAAGGACAGGGGGCGCGGGGACACGAGAGCAGTACTTC.

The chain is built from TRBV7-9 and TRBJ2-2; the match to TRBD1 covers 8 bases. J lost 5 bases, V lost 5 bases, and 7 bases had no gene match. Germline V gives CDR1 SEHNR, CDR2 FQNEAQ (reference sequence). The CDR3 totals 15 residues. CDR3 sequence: CASSPQGAKTGELFF. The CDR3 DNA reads TGTGCCAGCAGCCCTCAGGGGGCAAAGACCGGGGAGCTGTTTTTT.

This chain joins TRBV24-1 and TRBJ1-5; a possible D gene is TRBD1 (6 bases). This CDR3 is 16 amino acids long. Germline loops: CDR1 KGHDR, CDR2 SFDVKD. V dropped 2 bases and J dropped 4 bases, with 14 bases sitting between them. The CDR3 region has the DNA TGTGCCACCAGTGATTCCACAGGGAGGGGAAATCAGCCCCAGCATTTT. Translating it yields CATSDSTGRGNQPQHF.

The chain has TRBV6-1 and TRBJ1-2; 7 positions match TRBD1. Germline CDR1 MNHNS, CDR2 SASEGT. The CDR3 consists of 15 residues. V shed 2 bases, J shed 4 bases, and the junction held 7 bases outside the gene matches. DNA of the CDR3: TGTGCCAGCAGTGAAACAGGGGTTTCGGGCTATGGCTACACCTTC. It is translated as CASSETGVSGYGYTF.

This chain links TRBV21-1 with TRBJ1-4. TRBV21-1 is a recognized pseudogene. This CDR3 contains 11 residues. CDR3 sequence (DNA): TGTGCCAGCAATATTAGAGTAAAACTGTTTTTT. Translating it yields CASNIRVKLFF.

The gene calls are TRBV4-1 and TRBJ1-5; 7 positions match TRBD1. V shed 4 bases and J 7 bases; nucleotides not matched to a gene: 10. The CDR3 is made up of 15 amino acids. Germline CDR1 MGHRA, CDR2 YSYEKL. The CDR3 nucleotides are TGCGCCAGCAGCCGTTCGACAGGGCCTTTACAGCCCCAGCATTTT. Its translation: CASSRSTGPLQPQHF.

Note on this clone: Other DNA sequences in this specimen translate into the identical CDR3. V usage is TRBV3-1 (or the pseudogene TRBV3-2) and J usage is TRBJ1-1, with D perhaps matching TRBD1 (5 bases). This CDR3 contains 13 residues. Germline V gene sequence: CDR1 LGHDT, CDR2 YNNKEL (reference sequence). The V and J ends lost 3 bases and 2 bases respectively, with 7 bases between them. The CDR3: CASSQGGNTEAFF. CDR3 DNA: TGTGCCAGCAGCCAGGGGGGAAACACTGAAGCTTTCTTT.

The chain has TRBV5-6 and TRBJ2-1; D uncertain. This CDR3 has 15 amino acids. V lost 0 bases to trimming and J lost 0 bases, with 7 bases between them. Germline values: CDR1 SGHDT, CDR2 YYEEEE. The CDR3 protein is CASSLAVPSYNEQFF. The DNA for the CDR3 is TGTGCCAGCAGCTTGGCGGTCCCCTCCTACAATGAGCAGTTCTTC.

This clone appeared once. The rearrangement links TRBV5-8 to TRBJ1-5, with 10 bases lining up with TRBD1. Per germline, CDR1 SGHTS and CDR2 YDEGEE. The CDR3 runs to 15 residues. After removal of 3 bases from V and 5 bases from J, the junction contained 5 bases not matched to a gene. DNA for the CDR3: TGTGCCAGCAGCTCCGGGACAGGGGATTATCAGCCCCAGCATTTT. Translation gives CASSSGTGDYQPQHF.

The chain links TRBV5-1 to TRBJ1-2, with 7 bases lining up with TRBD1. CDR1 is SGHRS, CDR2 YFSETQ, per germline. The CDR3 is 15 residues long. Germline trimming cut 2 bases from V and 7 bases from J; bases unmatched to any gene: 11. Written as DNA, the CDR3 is TGCGCCAGCAGCTTTTCACCGGGGACAGCTACTGGCTACACCTTC. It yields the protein CASSFSPGTATGYTF. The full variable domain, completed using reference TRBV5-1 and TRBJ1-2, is KAGVTQTPRYLIKTRGQQVTLSCSPISGHRSVSWYQQTPGQGLQFLFEYFSETQRNKGNFPGRFSGRQFSNSRSEMNVSTLELGDSALYLCASSFSPGTATGYTFGSGTRLTVV.

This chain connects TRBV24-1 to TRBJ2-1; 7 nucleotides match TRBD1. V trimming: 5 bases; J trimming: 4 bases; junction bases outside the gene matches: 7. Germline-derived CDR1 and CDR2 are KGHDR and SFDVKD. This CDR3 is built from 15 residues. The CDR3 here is CATSAVGQSYNEQFF. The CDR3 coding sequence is TGTGCCACCAGTGCCGTGGGACAGTCTTACAATGAGCAGTTCTTC.